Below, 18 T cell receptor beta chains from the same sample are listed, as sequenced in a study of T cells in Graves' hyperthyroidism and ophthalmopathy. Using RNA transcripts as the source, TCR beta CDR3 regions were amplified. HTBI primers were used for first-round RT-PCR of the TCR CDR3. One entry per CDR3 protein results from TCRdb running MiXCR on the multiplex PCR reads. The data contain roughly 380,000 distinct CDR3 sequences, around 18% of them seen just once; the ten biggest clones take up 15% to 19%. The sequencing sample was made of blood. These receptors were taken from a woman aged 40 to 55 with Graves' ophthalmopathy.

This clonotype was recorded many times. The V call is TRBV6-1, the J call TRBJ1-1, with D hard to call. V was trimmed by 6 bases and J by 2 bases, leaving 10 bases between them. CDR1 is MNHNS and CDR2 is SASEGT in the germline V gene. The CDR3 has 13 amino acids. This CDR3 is CASSDQINTEAFF. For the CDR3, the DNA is TGTGCCAGCAGCGACCAGATTAACACTGAAGCTTTCTTT.

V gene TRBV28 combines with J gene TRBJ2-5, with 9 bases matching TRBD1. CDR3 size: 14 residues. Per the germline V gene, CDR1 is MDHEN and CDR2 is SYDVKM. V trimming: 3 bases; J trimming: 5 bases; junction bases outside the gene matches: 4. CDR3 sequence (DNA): TGTGCCAGCAGTTTTACAGGGGGCCGGGAGACCCAGTACTTC. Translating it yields CASSFTGGRETQYF.

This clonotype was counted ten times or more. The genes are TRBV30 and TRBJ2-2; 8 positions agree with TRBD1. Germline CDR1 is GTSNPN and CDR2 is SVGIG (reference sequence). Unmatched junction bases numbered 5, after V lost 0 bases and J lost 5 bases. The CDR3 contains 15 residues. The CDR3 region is CAWSVKDRVTGELFF. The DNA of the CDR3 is TGTGCCTGGAGTGTAAAGGACAGGGTGACCGGGGAGCTGTTTTTT.

CDR3 residues: CASSPPRGLKDEQYF. CDR3 coding DNA: TGTGCCAGCAGCCCCCCCCGGGGTCTAAAGGACGAGCAGTACTTC. The chain combines TRBV12-3 or TRBV12-4 with TRBJ2-7; maybe TRBD2 (5 bases). V was trimmed by 6 bases and J by 5 bases, leaving 20 bases between them. The CDR3 is 15 amino acids.

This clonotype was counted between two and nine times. CDR3 sequence (DNA): TGCGCCAGCAGCCAAGACAGGGGGGCCACTGAAGCTTTCTTT. Protein: CASSQDRGATEAFF. The chain joins TRBV4-1 to TRBJ1-1; TRBD1 matches at 7 bases. The ends lost 0 bases at V and 4 bases at J; junction bases unmatched: 2. The CDR3 has 14 residues. CDR1 and CDR2 from the germline V gene are MGHRA and YSYEKL.

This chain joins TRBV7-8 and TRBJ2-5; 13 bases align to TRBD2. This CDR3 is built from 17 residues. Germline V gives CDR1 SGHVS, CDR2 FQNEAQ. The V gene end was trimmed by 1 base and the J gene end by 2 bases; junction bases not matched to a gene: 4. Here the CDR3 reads CASSLGGLAGIQETQYF. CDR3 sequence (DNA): TGTGCCAGCAGCTTAGGGGGACTAGCGGGGATACAAGAGACCCAGTACTTC.

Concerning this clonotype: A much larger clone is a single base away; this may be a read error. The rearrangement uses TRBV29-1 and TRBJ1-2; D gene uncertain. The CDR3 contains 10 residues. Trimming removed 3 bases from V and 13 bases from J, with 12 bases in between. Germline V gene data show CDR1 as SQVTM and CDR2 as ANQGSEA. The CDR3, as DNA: TGCAGCGTTGATAATTTTGTGCTCACCTTC. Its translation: CSVDNFVLTF.

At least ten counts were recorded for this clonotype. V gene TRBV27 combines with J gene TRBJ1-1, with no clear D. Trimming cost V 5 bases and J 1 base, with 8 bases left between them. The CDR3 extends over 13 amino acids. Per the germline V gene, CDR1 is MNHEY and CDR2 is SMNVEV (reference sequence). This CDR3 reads CASSHVGNTEAFF. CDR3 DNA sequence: TGTGCCAGCAGTCACGTAGGGAACACTGAAGCTTTCTTT.

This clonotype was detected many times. In DNA form, the CDR3 reads TGTGCCAGCAGCACCGCGGGGGAGATCTACTATGGCTACACCTTC. Translation gives CASSTAGEIYYGYTF. This sequence joins TRBV5-6 and TRBJ1-2; D is perhaps TRBD1 (5 bases). Germline V gene lookup returns CDR1 SGHDT and CDR2 YYEEEE. The germline V and J ends were trimmed by 4 bases and 3 bases, with 16 bases remaining between them. CDR3 length: 15 amino acids.

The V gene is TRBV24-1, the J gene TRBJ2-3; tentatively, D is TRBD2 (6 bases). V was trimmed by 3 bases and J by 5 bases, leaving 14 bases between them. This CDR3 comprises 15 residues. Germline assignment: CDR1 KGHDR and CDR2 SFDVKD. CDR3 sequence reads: CATSDRGSGKDTQYF. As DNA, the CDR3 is TGTGCCACCAGTGATCGGGGGTCGGGTAAAGATACGCAGTATTTT.

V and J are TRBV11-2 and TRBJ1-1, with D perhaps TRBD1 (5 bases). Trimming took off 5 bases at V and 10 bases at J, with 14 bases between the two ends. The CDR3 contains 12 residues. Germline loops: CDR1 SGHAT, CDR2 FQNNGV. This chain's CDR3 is CASSTGYRRAFF. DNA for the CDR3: TGTGCCAGCAGCACCGGATACAGGAGAGCTTTCTTT.

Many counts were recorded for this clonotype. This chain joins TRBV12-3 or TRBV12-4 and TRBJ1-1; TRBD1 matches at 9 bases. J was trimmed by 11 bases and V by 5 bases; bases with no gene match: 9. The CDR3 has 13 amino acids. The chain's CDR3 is CASSQGTGQDAFF. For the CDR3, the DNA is TGTGCCAGCAGTCAGGGGACAGGGCAAGATGCTTTCTTT.

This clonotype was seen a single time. The CDR3 loop reads CAWTPGQGNGYTF. The CDR3 nucleotides read TGTGCCTGGACACCAGGACAGGGTAATGGCTACACCTTC. The rearrangement links TRBV30 to TRBJ1-2, with 8 bases aligning to TRBD1. CDR1 GTSNPN and CDR2 SVGIG come from the germline V gene (reference sequence). The CDR3 covers 13 residues. The junction had 7 bases not matched to a gene; V was cut back by 4 bases and J by 6 bases.

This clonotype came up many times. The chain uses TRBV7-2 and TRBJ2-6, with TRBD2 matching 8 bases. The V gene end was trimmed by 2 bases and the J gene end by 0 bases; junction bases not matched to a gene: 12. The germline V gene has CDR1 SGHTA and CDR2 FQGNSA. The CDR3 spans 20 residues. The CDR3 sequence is CASSLRLLREDSSGANVLTF. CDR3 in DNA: TGTGCCAGCAGCTTACGCCTCCTGCGGGAGGATAGCTCTGGGGCCAACGTCCTGACTTTC.

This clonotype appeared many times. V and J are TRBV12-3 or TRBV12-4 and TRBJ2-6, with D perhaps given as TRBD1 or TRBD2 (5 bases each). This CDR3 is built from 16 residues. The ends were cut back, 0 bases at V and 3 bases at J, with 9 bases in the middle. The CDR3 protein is CASSLAGGFGANVLTF. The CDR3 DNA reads TGTGCCAGCAGTTTAGCTGGGGGTTTTGGGGCCAACGTCCTGACTTTC.

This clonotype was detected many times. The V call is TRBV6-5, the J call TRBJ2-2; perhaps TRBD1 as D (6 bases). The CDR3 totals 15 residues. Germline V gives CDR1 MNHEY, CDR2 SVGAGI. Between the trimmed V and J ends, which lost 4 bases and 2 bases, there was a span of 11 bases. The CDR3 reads CASSSPGHNTGELFF. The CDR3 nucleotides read TGTGCCAGCAGTTCGCCGGGACACAACACCGGGGAGCTGTTTTTT.

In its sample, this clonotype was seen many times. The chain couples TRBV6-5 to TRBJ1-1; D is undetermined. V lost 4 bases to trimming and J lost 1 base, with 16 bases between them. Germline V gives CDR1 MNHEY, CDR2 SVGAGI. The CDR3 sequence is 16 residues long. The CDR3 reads CASSSETTHENTEAFF. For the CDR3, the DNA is TGTGCCAGCAGTTCTGAGACGACGCACGAGAACACTGAAGCTTTCTTT.

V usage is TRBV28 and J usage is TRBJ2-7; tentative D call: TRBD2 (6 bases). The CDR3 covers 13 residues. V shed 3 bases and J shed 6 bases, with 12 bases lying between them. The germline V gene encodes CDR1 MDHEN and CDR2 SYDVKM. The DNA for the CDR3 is TGTGCCAGCAGTTTCGCGGGACTCCCCGAGCAGTACTTC. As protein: CASSFAGLPEQYF.